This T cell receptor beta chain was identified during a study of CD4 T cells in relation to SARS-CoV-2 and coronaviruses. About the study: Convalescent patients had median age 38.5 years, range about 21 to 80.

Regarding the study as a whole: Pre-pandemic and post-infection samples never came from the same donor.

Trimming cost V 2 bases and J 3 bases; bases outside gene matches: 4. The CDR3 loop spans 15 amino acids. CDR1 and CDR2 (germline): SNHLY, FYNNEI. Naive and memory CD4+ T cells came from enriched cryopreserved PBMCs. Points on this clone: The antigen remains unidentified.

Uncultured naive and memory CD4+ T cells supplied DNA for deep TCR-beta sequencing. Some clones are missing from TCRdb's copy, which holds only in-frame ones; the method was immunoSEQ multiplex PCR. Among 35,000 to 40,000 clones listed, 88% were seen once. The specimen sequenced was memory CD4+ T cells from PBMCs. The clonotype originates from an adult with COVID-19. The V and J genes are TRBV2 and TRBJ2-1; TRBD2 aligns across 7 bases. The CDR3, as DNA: TGTGCCAGCAGTGAACTGCGGGGGAACTACAATGAGCAGTTCTTC. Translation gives CASSELRGNYNEQFF.